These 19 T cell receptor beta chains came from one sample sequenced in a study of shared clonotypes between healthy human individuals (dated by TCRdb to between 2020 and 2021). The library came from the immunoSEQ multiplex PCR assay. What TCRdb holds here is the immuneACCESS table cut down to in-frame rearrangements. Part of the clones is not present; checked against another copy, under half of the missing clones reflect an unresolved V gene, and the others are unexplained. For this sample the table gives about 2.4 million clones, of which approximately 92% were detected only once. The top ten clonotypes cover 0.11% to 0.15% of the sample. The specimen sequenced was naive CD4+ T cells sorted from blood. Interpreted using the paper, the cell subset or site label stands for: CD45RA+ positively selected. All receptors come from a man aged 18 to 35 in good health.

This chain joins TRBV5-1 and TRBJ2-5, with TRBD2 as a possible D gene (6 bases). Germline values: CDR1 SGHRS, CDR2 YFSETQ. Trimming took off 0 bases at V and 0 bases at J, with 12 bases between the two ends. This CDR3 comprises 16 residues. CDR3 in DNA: TGCGCCAGCAGCTTGGCGGGGACTCTGTACCAAGAGACCCAGTACTTC. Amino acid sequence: CASSLAGTLYQETQYF.

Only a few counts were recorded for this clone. This CDR3 reads CASSTGQGPSYKNTEAFF. In nucleotides, the CDR3 is TGTGCCAGTAGTACCGGACAGGGCCCATCCTATAAGAACACTGAAGCTTTCTTT. V is TRBV19 and J is TRBJ1-1; TRBD1 agrees at 8 bases. V gave up 4 bases and J gave up 1 base; unmatched junction bases: 14. The CDR3 is made up of 18 amino acids. From germline, CDR1 is LNHDA and CDR2 SQIVND (reference sequence).

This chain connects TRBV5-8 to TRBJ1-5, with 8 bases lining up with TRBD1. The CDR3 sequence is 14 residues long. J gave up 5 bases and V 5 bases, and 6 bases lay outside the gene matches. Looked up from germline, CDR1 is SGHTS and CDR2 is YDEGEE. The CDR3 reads CASSSDRGYQPQHF. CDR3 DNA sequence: TGTGCCAGCAGTTCCGACAGGGGTTATCAGCCCCAGCATTTT.

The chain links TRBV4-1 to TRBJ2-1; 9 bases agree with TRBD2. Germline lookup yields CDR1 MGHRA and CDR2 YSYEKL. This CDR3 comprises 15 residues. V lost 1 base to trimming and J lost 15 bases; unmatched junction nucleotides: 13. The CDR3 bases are TGCGCCAGCAGCCAAGGGCTAGCGGGAACTCCTGTCTTGTTCTTC. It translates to CASSQGLAGTPVLFF.

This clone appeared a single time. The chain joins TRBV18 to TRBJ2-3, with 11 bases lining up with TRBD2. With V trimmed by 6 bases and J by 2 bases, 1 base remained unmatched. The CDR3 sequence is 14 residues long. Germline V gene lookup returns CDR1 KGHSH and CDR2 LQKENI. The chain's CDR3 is CASSGLADTDTQYF. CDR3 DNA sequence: TGTGCCAGCTCGGGACTAGCGGACACAGATACGCAGTATTTT.

CDR3 loop: CASSLFPQGGRGQYF. The CDR3 DNA follows: TGTGCCAGCAGTTTATTCCCGCAGGGGGGGAGAGGGCAGTACTTC. V usage is TRBV27 and J usage is TRBJ2-7, with D tentatively TRBD1 or TRBD2 (7 bases each). Trimming took off 1 base at V and 9 bases at J, with 19 bases between the two ends. The CDR3 has 15 amino acids. The germline V gene has CDR1 MNHEY and CDR2 SMNVEV (reference sequence).

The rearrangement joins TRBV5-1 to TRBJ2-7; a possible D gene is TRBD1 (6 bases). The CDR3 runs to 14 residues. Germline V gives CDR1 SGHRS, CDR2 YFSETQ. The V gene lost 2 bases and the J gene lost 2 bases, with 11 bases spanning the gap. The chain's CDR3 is CASSLGTSPYEQYF. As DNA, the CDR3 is TGCGCCAGCAGCTTAGGGACATCCCCCTACGAGCAGTACTTC.

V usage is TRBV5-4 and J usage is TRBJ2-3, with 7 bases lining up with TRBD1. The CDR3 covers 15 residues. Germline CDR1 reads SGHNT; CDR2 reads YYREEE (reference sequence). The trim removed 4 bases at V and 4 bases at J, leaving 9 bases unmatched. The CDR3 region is CASSPTNRGPDTQYF. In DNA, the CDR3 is TGTGCCAGCAGCCCAACGAACAGGGGACCAGATACGCAGTATTTT. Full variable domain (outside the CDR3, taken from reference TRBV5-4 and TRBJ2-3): ETGVTQSPTHLIKTRGQQVTLRCSSQSGHNTVSWYQQALGQGPQFIFQYYREEENGRGNFPPRFSGLQFPNYSSELNVNALELDDSALYLCASSPTNRGPDTQYFGPGTRLTVL.

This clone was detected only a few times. The CDR3 reads CASSQDLGTPSGQPQHF. The CDR3 DNA is TGCGCCAGCAGCCAAGATCTTGGCACTCCAAGCGGACAGCCCCAGCATTTT. The V gene is TRBV4-1, the J gene TRBJ1-5; D not resolved. V was pared by 0 bases and J by 7 bases, with 19 bases between. This CDR3 region has 17 residues. Germline V CDR1 and CDR2: MGHRA, YSYEKL.

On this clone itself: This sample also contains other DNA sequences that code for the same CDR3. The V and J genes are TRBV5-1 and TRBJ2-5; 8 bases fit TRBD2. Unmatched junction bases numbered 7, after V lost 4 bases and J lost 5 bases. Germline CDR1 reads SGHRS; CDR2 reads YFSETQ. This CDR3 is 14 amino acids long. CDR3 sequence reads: CASSPGGAGETQYF. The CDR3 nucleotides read TGCGCCAGCAGCCCCGGGGGGGCCGGGGAGACCCAGTACTTC.

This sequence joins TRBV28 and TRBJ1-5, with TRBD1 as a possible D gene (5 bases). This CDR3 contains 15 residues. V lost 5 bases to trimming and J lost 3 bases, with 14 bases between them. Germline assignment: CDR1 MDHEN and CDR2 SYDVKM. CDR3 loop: CASSPETAYNQPQHF. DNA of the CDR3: TGTGCCAGCAGTCCTGAGACAGCCTACAATCAGCCCCAGCATTTT.

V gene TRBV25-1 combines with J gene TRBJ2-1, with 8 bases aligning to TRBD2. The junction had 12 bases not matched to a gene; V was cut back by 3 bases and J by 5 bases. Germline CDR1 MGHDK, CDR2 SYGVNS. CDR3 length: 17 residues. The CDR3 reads CASSDPISGSINNEQFF. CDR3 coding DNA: TGTGCCAGCAGTGACCCTATAAGCGGGAGCATAAACAATGAGCAGTTCTTC.

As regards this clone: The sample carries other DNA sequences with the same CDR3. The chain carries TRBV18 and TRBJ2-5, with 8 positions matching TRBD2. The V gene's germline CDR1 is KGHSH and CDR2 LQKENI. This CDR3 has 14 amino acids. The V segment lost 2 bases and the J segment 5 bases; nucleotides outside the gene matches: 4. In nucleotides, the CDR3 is TGTGCCAGCTCACCAGGTCCGGGAGGGGAGACCCAGTACTTC. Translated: CASSPGPGGETQYF.

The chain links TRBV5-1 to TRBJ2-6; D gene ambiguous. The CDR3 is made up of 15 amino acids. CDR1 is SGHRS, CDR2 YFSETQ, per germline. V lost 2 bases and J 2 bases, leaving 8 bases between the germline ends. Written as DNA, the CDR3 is TGCGCCAGCAGCTTATCCCGACCTGGGGCCAACGTCCTGACTTTC. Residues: CASSLSRPGANVLTF.

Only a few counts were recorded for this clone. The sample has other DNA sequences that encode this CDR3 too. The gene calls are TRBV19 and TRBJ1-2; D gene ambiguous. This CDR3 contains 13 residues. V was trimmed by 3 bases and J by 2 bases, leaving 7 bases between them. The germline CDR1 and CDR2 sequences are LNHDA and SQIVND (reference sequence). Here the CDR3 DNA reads TGTGCCAGTAGTATGGAAGGAAACTATGGCTACACCTTC. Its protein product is CASSMEGNYGYTF. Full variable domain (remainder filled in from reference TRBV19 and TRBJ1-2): DGGITQSPKYLFRKEGQNVTLSCEQNLNHDAMYWYRQDPGQGLRLIYYSQIVNDFQKGDIAEGYSVSREKKESFPLTVTSAQKNPTAFYLCASSMEGNYGYTFGSGTRLTVV.

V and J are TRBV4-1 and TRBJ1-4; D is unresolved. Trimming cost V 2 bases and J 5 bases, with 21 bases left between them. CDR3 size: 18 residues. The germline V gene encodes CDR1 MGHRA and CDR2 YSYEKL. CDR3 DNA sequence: TGCGCCAGCAGCCAAAAACCCATCCGGACTGTTACAAATGAAAAACTGTTTTTT. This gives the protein CASSQKPIRTVTNEKLFF.

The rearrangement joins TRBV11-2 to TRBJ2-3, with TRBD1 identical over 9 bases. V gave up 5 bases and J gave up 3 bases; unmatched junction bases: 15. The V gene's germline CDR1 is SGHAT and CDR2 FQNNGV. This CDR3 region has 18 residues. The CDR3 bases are TGTGCCAGCAGCAGACGCGACCCCGGGACAGGGATTACAGATACGCAGTATTTT. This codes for CASSRRDPGTGITDTQYF.

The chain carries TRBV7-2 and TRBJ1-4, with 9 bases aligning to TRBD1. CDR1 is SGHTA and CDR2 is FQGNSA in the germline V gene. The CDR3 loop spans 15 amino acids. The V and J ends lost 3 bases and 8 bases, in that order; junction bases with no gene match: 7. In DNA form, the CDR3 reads TGTGCCAGCAGCTTCTTCCGGGACAGGGAAGAAAAACTGTTTTTT. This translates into CASSFFRDREEKLFF.

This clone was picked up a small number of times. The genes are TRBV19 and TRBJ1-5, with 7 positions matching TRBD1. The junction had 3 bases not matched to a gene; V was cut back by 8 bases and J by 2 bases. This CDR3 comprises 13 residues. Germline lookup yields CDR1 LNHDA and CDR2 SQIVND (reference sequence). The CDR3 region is CASEGAGNQPQHF. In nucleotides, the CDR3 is TGTGCCAGTGAGGGGGCAGGCAATCAGCCCCAGCATTTT.